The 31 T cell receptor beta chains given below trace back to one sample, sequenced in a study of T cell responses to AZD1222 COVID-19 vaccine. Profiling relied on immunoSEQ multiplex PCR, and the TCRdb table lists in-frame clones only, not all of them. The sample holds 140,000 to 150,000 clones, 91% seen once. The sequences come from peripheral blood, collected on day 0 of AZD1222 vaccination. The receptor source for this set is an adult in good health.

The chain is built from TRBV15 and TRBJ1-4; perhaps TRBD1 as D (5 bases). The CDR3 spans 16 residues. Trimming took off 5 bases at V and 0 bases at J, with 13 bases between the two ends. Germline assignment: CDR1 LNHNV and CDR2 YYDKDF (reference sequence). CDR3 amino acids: CATSVGGDATNEKLFF. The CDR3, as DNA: TGTGCCACCAGCGTCGGGGGGGATGCAACTAATGAAAAACTGTTTTTT.

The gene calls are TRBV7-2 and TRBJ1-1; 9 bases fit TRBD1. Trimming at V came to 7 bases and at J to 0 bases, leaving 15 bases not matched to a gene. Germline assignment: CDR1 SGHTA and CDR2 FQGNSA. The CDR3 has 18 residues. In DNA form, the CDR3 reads TGTGCCAGCATCCTCCACGGACAGGGGAAAGGGGTGAACACTGAAGCTTTCTTT. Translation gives CASILHGQGKGVNTEAFF.

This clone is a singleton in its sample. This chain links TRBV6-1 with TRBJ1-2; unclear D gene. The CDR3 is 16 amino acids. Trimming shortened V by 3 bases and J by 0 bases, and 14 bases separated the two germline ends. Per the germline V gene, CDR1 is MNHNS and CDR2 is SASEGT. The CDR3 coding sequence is TGTGCCAGCAGTGAGCCCCTGGGGAGCCCTAACTATGGCTACACCTTC. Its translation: CASSEPLGSPNYGYTF.

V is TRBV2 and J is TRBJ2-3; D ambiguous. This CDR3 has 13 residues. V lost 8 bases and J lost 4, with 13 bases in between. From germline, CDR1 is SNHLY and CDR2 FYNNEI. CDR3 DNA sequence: TGTGCCAGCTACGGGCGGAGTCCAGATACGCAGTATTTT. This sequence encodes CASYGRSPDTQYF.

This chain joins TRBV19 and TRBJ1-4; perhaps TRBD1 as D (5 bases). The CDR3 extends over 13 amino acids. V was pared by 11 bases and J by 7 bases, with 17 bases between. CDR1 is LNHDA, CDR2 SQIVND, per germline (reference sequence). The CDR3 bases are TGTGCCGCCAGGCAGGGAGGAAGTGAAAAACTGTTTTTT. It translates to CAARQGGSEKLFF. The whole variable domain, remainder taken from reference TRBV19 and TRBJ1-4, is DGGITQSPKYLFRKEGQNVTLSCEQNLNHDAMYWYRQDPGQGLRLIYYSQIVNDFQKGDIAEGYSVSREKKESFPLTVTSAQKNPTAFYLCAARQGGSEKLFFGSGTQLSVL.

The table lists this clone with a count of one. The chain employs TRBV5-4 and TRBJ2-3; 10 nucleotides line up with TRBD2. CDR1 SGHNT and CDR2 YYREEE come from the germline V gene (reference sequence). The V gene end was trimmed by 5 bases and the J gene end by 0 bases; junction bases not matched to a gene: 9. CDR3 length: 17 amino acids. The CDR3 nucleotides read TGTGCCAGCAGGTTTTACGGGACTAGCGTTAGCACAGATACGCAGTATTTT. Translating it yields CASRFYGTSVSTDTQYF.

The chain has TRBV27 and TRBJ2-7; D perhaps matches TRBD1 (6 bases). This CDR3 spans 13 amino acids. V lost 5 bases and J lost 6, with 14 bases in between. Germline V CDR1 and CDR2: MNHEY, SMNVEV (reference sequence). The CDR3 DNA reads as TGTGCCAGCAGTCCCTTACCCAGGGGCGAGCAGTACTTC. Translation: CASSPLPRGEQYF.

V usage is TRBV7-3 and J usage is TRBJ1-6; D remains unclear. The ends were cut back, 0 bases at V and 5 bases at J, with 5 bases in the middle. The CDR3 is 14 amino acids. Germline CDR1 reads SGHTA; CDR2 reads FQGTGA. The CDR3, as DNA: TGTGCCAGCAGCTTAACTTACCATAATTCACCCCTCCACTTT. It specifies CASSLTYHNSPLHF.

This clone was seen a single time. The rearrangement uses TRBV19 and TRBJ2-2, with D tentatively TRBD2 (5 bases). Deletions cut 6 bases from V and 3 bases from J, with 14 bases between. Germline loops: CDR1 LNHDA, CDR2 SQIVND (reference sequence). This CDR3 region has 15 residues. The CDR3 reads CASRRNLGDTGELFF. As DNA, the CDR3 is TGTGCCAGTAGACGGAACCTCGGGGACACCGGGGAGCTGTTTTTT. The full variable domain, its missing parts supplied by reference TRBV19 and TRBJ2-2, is DGGITQSPKYLFRKEGQNVTLSCEQNLNHDAMYWYRQDPGQGLRLIYYSQIVNDFQKGDIAEGYSVSREKKESFPLTVTSAQKNPTAFYLCASRRNLGDTGELFFGEGSRLTVL.

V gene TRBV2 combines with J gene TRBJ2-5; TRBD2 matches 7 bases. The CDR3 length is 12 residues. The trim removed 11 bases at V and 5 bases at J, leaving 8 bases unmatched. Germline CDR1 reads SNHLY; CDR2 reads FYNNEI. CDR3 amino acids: CAGGGSGETQYF. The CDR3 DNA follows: TGTGCCGGGGGGGGTTCCGGTGAGACCCAGTACTTC.

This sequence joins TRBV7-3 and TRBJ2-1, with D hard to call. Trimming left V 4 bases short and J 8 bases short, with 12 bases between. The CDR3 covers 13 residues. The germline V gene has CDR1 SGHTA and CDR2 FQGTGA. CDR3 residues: CASSYERVDEQFF. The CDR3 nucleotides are TGTGCCAGCAGCTACGAACGAGTGGATGAGCAGTTCTTC. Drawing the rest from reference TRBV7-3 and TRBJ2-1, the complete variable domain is GAGVSQTPSNKVTEKGKYVELRCDPISGHTALYWYRQSLGQGPEFLIYFQGTGAADDSGLPNDRFFAVRPEGSVSTLKIQRTERGDSAVYLCASSYERVDEQFFGPGTRLTVL.

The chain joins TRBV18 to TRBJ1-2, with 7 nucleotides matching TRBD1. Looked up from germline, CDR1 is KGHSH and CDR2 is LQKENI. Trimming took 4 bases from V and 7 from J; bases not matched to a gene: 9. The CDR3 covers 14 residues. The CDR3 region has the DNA TGTGCCAGCTCACGTGACAGGGAGGCTGGTGGCTACACCTTC. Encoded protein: CASSRDREAGGYTF.

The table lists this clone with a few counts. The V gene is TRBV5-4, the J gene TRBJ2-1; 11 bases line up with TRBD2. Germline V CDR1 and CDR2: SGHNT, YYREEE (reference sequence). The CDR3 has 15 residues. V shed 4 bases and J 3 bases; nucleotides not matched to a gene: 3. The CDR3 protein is CASSPGLAVYNEQFF. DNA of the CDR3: TGTGCCAGCAGCCCGGGACTAGCGGTCTACAATGAGCAGTTCTTC.

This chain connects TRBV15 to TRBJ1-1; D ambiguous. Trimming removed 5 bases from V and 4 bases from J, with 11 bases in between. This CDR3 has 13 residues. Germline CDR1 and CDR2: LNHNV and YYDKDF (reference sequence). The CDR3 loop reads CATSLEGGTEAFF. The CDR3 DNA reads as TGTGCCACCAGCCTCGAGGGCGGCACTGAAGCTTTCTTT.

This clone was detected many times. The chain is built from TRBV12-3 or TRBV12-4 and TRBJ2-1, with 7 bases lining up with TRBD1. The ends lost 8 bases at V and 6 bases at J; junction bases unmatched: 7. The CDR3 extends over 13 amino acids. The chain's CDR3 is CASEGASFNEQFF. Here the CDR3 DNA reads TGTGCCAGCGAGGGGGCTAGTTTCAATGAGCAGTTCTTC.

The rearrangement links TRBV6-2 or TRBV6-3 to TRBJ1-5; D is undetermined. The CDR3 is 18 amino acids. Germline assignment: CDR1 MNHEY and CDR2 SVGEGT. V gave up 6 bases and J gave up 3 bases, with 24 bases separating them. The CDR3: CASSLPLFVQNHNQPQHF. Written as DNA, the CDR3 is TGTGCCAGCAGCCTACCCCTCTTTGTTCAAAACCACAATCAGCCCCAGCATTTT.

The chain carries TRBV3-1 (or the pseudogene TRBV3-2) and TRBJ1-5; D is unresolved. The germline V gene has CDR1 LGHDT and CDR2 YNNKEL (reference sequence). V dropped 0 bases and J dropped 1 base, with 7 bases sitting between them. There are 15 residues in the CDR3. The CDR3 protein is CASSQDGRSNQPQHF. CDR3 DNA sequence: TGTGCCAGCAGCCAAGACGGACGGAGCAATCAGCCCCAGCATTTT.

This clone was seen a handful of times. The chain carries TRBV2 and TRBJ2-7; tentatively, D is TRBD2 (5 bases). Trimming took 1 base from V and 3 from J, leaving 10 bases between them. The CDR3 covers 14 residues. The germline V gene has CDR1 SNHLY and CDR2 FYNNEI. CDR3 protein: CASSEGSSRYEQYF. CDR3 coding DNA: TGTGCCAGCAGTGAAGGCTCTAGCCGCTACGAGCAGTACTTC.

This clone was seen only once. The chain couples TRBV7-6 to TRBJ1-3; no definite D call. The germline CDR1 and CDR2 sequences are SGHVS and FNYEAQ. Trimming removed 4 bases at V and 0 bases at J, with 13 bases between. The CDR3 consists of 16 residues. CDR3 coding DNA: TGTGCCAGCAGCTCACCTGGACGGGACTCTGGAAACACCATATATTTT. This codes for CASSSPGRDSGNTIYF.

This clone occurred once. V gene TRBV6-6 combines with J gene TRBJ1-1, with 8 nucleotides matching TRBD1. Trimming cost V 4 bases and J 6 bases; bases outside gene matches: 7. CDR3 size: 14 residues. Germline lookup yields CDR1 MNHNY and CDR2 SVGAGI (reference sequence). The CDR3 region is CASSSDRVFPEAFF. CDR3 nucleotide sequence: TGTGCCAGCAGTTCGGACAGGGTCTTCCCTGAAGCTTTCTTT.

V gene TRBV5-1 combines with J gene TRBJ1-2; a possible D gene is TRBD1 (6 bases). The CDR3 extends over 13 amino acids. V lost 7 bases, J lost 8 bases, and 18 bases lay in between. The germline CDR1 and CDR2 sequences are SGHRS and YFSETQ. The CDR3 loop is CASGPQGGGGYTF. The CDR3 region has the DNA TGCGCCAGCGGCCCCCAAGGGGGAGGAGGCTACACCTTC.

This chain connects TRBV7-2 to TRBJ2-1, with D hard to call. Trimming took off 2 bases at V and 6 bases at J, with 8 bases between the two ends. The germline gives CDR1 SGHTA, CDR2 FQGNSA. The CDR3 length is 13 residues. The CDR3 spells CASSLYKINEQFF. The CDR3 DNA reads TGTGCCAGCAGCTTATATAAGATCAATGAGCAGTTCTTC.

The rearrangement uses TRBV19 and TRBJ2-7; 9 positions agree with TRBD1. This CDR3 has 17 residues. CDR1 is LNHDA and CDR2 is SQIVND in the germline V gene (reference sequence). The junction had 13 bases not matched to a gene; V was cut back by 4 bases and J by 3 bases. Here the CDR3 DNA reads TGTGCCAGTAGTACCCTTCTAGGACAGGGGTTGAGCTACGAGCAGTACTTC. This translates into CASSTLLGQGLSYEQYF. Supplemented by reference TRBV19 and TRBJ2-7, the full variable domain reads DGGITQSPKYLFRKEGQNVTLSCEQNLNHDAMYWYRQDPGQGLRLIYYSQIVNDFQKGDIAEGYSVSREKKESFPLTVTSAQKNPTAFYLCASSTLLGQGLSYEQYFGPGTRLTVT.

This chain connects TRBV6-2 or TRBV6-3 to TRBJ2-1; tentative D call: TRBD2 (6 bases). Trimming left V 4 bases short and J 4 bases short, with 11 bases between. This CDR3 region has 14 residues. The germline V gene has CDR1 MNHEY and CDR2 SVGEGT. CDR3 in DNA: TGTGCCAGCAGTTCCCTTAGCGGTTACAATGAGCAGTTCTTC. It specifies CASSSLSGYNEQFF.

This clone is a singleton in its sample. The CDR3 DNA is TGTGCCAGCAAGGCAAGCTCCTACAATGAGCAGTTCTTC. Protein product: CASKASSYNEQFF. V and J are TRBV28 and TRBJ2-1, with D hard to call. The germline V gene encodes CDR1 MDHEN and CDR2 SYDVKM. The CDR3 covers 13 residues. Trimming took 7 bases from V and 0 from J, leaving 7 bases between them. Together with reference TRBV28 and TRBJ2-1, the CDR3 gives the full variable domain: DVKVTQSSRYLVKRTGEKVFLECVQDMDHENMFWYRQDPGLGLRLIYFSYDVKMKEKGDIPEGYSVSREKKERFSLILESASTNQTSMYLCASKASSYNEQFFGPGTRLTVL.

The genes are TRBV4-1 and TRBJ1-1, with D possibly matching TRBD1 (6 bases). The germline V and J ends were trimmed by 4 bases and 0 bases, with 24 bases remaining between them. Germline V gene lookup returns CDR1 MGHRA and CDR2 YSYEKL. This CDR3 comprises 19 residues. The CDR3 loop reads CASSPRKFGQPPMNTEAFF. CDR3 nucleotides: TGCGCCAGCAGCCCGAGAAAGTTTGGACAGCCTCCTATGAACACTGAAGCTTTCTTT.

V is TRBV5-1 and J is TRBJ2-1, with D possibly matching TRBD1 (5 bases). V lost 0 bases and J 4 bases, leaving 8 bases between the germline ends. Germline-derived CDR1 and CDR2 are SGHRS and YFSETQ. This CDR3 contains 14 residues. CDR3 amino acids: CASSLDRNYNEQFF. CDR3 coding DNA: TGCGCCAGCAGCTTGGACAGGAATTACAATGAGCAGTTCTTC. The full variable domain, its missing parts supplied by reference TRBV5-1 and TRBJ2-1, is KAGVTQTPRYLIKTRGQQVTLSCSPISGHRSVSWYQQTPGQGLQFLFEYFSETQRNKGNFPGRFSGRQFSNSRSEMNVSTLELGDSALYLCASSLDRNYNEQFFGPGTRLTVL.

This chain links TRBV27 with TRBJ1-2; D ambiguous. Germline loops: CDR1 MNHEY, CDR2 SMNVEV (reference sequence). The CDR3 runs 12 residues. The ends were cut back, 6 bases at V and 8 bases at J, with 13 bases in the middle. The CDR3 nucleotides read TGTGCCAGCAGGTCTGGTCTGGGGGGCTACACCTTC. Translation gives CASRSGLGGYTF.

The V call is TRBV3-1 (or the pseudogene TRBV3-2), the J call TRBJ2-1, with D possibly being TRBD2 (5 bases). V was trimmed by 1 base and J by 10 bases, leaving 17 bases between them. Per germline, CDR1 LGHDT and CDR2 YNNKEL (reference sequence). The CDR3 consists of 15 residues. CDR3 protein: CASSQALKGVGEQFF. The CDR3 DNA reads TGTGCCAGCAGCCAAGCGCTCAAGGGAGTGGGGGAGCAGTTCTTC.

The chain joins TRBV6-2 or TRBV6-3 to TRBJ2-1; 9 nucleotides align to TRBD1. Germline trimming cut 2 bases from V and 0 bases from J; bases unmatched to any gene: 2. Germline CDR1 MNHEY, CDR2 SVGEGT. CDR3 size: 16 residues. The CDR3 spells CASSYKDRGSYNEQFF. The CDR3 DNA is TGTGCCAGCAGTTACAAGGACAGGGGCTCCTACAATGAGCAGTTCTTC.

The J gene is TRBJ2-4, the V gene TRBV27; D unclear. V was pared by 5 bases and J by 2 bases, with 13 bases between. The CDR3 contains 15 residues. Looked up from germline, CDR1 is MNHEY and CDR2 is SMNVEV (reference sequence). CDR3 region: CASSPIALSKNIQYF. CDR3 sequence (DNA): TGTGCCAGCAGTCCTATAGCTCTGTCCAAAAACATTCAGTACTTC.